A single T cell receptor (beta chain) is shown here with its context. Exposed volunteers were people who met a COVID-19 case within 2 weeks before study entry. Using immunoSEQ multiplex PCR, the repertoire was profiled, and TCRdb retains in-frame clones only, with some absent. The sample gives some 300,000 clones, roughly nine tenths of which show up once; 2.9% is in the top ten. This record belongs to a study of blood T cell repertoires in COVID-19. The CDR3 length is 16 residues. The germline CDR1 and CDR2 sequences are SGHTA and FQGNSA. The V and J ends lost 1 base and 7 bases, in that order; junction bases with no gene match: 8.

Sample: PBMCs or T cells enriched from blood (not recorded which). The TCR originated in a woman aged 45 to 65 who had been exposed to COVID-19. The gene calls are TRBV7-2 and TRBJ1-2, with 11 bases aligning to TRBD1. The chain's CDR3 is CASSLEVGQGAFGYTF. The CDR3 nucleotides are TGTGCCAGCAGCTTAGAGGTCGGACAGGGGGCGTTTGGCTACACCTTC.